The rows below give T cell receptor beta chains drawn from one sample of a study of a mutant IDH1 vaccine in newly diagnosed glioma. Their specific antigens are unknown. Data came from immunoSEQ multiplex PCR; TCRdb stores just in-frame clones and leaves some out. The data contain fewer than 70,000 clones, roughly 80% of them seen just once; the ten biggest clones take up 3.6%. This sample comprised PBMCs, obtained from a glioma patient whose treatment included an IDH1 peptide vaccine. The receptors shown here come from a man aged 30 to 45 with glioma. CDR3s include the opening cysteine and the closing phenylalanine or tryptophan. The order of the fields is CDR3 DNA, CDR3 protein, D gene, V gene, clone size, CDR3 length, J gene. A D gene is named only where the DNA matches it firmly. Expanded clones are given a class, and other clones once, few, many or no size at all.

TGTGCCAGCAGCTTCCAGGTCAGACAGAACACTGAAGCTTTCTTT,CASSFQVRQNTEAFF,.,TRBV7-2,.,15,TRBJ1-1
TGTGCCAGCAGCTTATCGAACACTGAAGCTTTCTTT,CASSLSNTEAFF,.,TRBV7-9,.,12,TRBJ1-1
TGCAGCGTTGACCCCGGACTAGCGGAAAGCACAGATACGCAGTATTTT,CSVDPGLAESTDTQYF,TRBD2,TRBV29-1,.,16,TRBJ2-3
TGTGCCAGCAGTGATAGGCTAGCGGGGGCATCCTACGAGCAGTACTTC,CASSDRLAGASYEQYF,TRBD2,TRBV2,.,16,TRBJ2-7
TGTGCCAGCAGTTACGGGTGGGGAAGCTCCTACAATGAGCAGTTCTTC,CASSYGWGSSYNEQFF,.,TRBV6-6,.,16,TRBJ2-1
TGTGCCAGCAGCTTTTTCCAGCAGGGCACTGAAGCTTTCTTT,CASSFFQQGTEAFF,.,TRBV5-4,.,14,TRBJ1-1
TGTGCCAGCAGCTCCGCCGGAAACACCATATATTTT,CASSSAGNTIYF,.,TRBV7-9,few,12,TRBJ1-3
TGTGCCAGTAGTACCTTACAGGGTGGCATTGGCTACACCTTC,CASSTLQGGIGYTF,.,TRBV19,few,14,TRBJ1-2
TGTGCCAGCAGTTCACCGGGACAGTCCTCAGATACGCAGTATTTT,CASSSPGQSSDTQYF,TRBD1,TRBV28,.,15,TRBJ2-3
TGTGCCAGTAGTCTTAGGGAGTACAGACTACACTCTGGGGCCAACGTCCTGACTTTC,CASSLREYRLHSGANVLTF,.,TRBV19,once,19,TRBJ2-6
TGTGCCTGGAGTGTACTCCGGGTGGTAGAAGTCTCTTACGAGCAGTACTTC,CAWSVLRVVEVSYEQYF,.,TRBV30,.,17,TRBJ2-7
TGTGCCAGCTTCCTCGGTCAGGGGGGCCGCACAGATACGCAGTATTTT,CASFLGQGGRTDTQYF,.,TRBV18,.,16,TRBJ2-3
TGTGCCAGCAGTTTATTAGGTGGGGGGCTTACTAATGAAAAACTGTTTTTT,CASSLLGGGLTNEKLFF,.,TRBV27,.,17,TRBJ1-4
TGTGCCAGTAGTGCGCAGGGGGGCGAGCAGTACTTC,CASSAQGGEQYF,.,TRBV19,.,12,TRBJ2-7
TGTGCCAGCGCCGGGACAGGTCAAAACATTCAGTACTTC,CASAGTGQNIQYF,TRBD1,TRBV2,.,13,TRBJ2-4
TGTGCCAGCAGTTTCTCTTTGGGGGCTAGTGAAGCTTTCTTT,CASSFSLGASEAFF,.,TRBV6-5,.,14,TRBJ1-1
TGTGCCAGCAGTAGAGGGGTGTCGGGGGGCAATCAAGAGACCCAGTACTTC,CASSRGVSGGNQETQYF,.,TRBV2,.,17,TRBJ2-5
TGTGCCAGCAGCCCGGTCAGCTCTAACTATGGCTACACCTTC,CASSPVSSNYGYTF,.,TRBV2,.,14,TRBJ1-2
TGTGCCTGGAGTAGATTAAGCACAGATACGCAGTATTTT,CAWSRLSTDTQYF,.,TRBV30,.,13,TRBJ2-3
TGTGCCAATTCCGGGCTAGCGGCGGGGACCCAGTACTTC,CANSGLAAGTQYF,TRBD2,TRBV2,.,13,TRBJ2-5
TGTGCCTGGGCGGTTGACAAAGGCCATCCCTCAGCCAAAAACATTCAGTACTTC,CAWAVDKGHPSAKNIQYF,.,TRBV30,.,18,TRBJ2-4
TGTGCCAGCTCACCAGGGGTCACAAATGAAAAACTGTTTTTT,CASSPGVTNEKLFF,.,TRBV18,few,14,TRBJ1-4
TGCAGCGTTAGACAGGGGTTCTACGAGCAGTACTTC,CSVRQGFYEQYF,TRBD1,TRBV29-1,.,12,TRBJ2-7
TGTGCCAGCAGCCCAACTAGCGGGGTACAGCAGTTCTTC,CASSPTSGVQQFF,TRBD2,TRBV6-6,.,13,TRBJ2-1
TGTGCCAGCAGCTTCAGGGGCCCCTACAATGAGCAGTTCTTC,CASSFRGPYNEQFF,.,TRBV5-8,once,14,TRBJ2-1
TGTGCCATCACCTGGTCGGACAGGAGCTCCTACAATGAGCAGTTCTTC,CAITWSDRSSYNEQFF,TRBD1,TRBV25-1,few,16,TRBJ2-1
TGTGCCAGCAGCCATGAGACACGCACTGAAGCTTTCTTT,CASSHETRTEAFF,.,TRBV7-9,.,13,TRBJ1-1
TGTGCCAGCAATTTCAGGCAGGGATGGCAGCGGGGGGCCAACGTCCTGACTTTC,CASNFRQGWQRGANVLTF,.,TRBV2,few,18,TRBJ2-6
TGTGCCAGCAGCTTAGATGACAGCGCAGTTTATGGCTACACCTTC,CASSLDDSAVYGYTF,.,TRBV7-9,.,15,TRBJ1-2
TGTGCCAGCAGCTTCGGTCCGGGAGGCCTCAGCACAGATACGCAGTATTTT,CASSFGPGGLSTDTQYF,TRBD2,TRBV13,.,17,TRBJ2-3